These 31 T cell receptor beta chains came from one sample sequenced in a study of graft-versus-host responses after intestinal transplantation (dated by TCRdb to the early 2020s). Libraries came from the immunoSEQ multiplex PCR assay. In its TCRdb copy, this immuneACCESS table keeps in-frame sequences only and misses some clones. Where compared with another copy, unresolved V genes explain less than half of these, and the others have no known cause. The sample records roughly 20,000 clones, 38% of which are singletons. The ten largest clones represent about 0.9% of the sample. Explained via the paper, the time point label denotes: cells obtained before transplantation from donor or recipient. This specimen consisted of alloreactive CD4+ T cells from a mixed lymphocyte reaction culture, obtained before intestinal transplant. According to the study, the label for this sample's cell subset or site signals: CFSE-low proliferating T cells sorted from roughly six-day pre-transplant mixed lymphocyte reaction (GvH or HvG direction). These receptors originate from a human patient who received an intestinal transplant.

A few counts support this clone. DNA of the CDR3: TGTGCCAGCAGCGTAGCCCCTACAGTTACCTCTGGAAACACCATATATTTT. As protein: CASSVAPTVTSGNTIYF. The V and J genes are TRBV9 and TRBJ1-3; the D is unclear. Germline V lookup: CDR1 SGDLS, CDR2 YYNGEE. This CDR3 comprises 17 residues. With 0 bases removed from V and 0 bases from J, the gap between germline ends came to 13 bases.

The chain has TRBV7-2 and TRBJ2-1; D ambiguous. CDR3 length: 11 amino acids. Per germline, CDR1 SGHTA and CDR2 FQGNSA. V was trimmed by 5 bases and J by 11 bases, leaving 10 bases between them. CDR3 sequence: CASSAKRQQFF. The CDR3, as DNA: TGTGCCAGCAGCGCCAAACGGCAGCAGTTCTTC.

This clone was observed a handful of times. This chain connects TRBV9 to TRBJ2-6; D is unresolved. Per the germline V gene, CDR1 is SGDLS and CDR2 is YYNGEE. The CDR3 totals 15 residues. Trimming shortened V by 2 bases and J by 1 base, and 7 bases separated the two germline ends. This CDR3 reads CASSVGSSGANVLTF. The CDR3 region has the DNA TGTGCCAGCAGCGTGGGCAGTTCTGGGGCCAACGTCCTGACTTTC.

This chain links TRBV21-1 with TRBJ2-5; TRBD1 was called by the table and not checked on the DNA. TRBV21-1 has pseudogene status. This CDR3 has 9 amino acids. DNA for the CDR3: TGTGCCGTCAAAGAGACCCAGTACTTC. This gives the protein CAVKETQYF.

The chain is built from TRBV18 and TRBJ1-1; possible D gene TRBD1, 5 bases. The CDR3 totals 13 residues. The V end was cut by 2 bases, the J end by 10 bases, with 14 bases between. Germline values: CDR1 KGHSH, CDR2 LQKENI. The CDR3: CASSPRTGVGAFF. CDR3 in DNA: TGTGCCAGCTCACCAAGAACAGGAGTTGGAGCTTTCTTT.

This clone came up a few times. The chain recombines TRBV9 with TRBJ2-5; the D is unclear. Germline V gene data show CDR1 as SGDLS and CDR2 as YYNGEE. This CDR3 comprises 13 residues. Trimming removed 2 bases at V and 2 bases at J, with 7 bases between. CDR3 amino acids: CASSVSVQETQYF. The CDR3 DNA follows: TGTGCCAGCAGCGTGTCAGTTCAAGAGACCCAGTACTTC.

This clone turned up a few times. The CDR3 DNA reads TGTGCCAGCAGTGAACGGGGGGACACTAATGAAAAACTGTTTTTT. Translating gives CASSERGDTNEKLFF. The gene calls are TRBV6-1 and TRBJ1-4; D possibly corresponds to TRBD1 (5 bases). CDR1 is MNHNS and CDR2 is SASEGT in the germline V gene. The CDR3 is 15 residues long. Deletions cut 2 bases from V and 2 bases from J, with 9 bases between.

A few counts support this clone. The gene calls are TRBV7-6 and TRBJ1-1; the match to TRBD1 covers 8 bases. The germline V gene has CDR1 SGHVS and CDR2 FNYEAQ. Trimming at V came to 1 base and at J to 0 bases, leaving 4 bases not matched to a gene. The CDR3 has 16 amino acids. This CDR3 reads CASSLGTGTVNTEAFF. The CDR3 region has the DNA TGTGCCAGCAGCTTAGGGACAGGGACAGTGAACACTGAAGCTTTCTTT.

This clone was seen a few times. The V gene is TRBV19, the J gene TRBJ1-5; 7 bases fit TRBD1. V was clipped by 5 bases and J by 2 bases; unmatched bases: 3. CDR1 and CDR2 from the germline V gene are LNHDA and SQIVND (reference sequence). The CDR3 spans 14 residues. The CDR3 region has the DNA TGTGCCAGTAGTGTAACAGGGGGCAATCAGCCCCAGCATTTT. It codes for CASSVTGGNQPQHF.

This clone was found a few times. V gene TRBV18 combines with J gene TRBJ1-2; D might be TRBD1 (6 bases). V gave up 4 bases and J gave up 0 bases, with 12 bases separating them. Germline loops: CDR1 KGHSH, CDR2 LQKENI. The CDR3 loop spans 15 amino acids. The CDR3 loop reads CASSLRDTPNYGYTF. CDR3 coding DNA: TGTGCCAGCTCACTCCGGGACACCCCTAACTATGGCTACACCTTC.

CDR3 protein: CASSLVVYGYEQFF. CDR3 in DNA: TGTGCCAGCAGCTTAGTGGTTTACGGGTATGAGCAGTTCTTC. This chain links TRBV7-9 with TRBJ2-1; D call uncertain. Germline loops: CDR1 SEHNR, CDR2 FQNEAQ (reference sequence). V was cut by 1 base and J by 8 bases, with 12 bases left in between. This CDR3 has 14 residues.

With respect to this clone: Other DNA sequences in the sample encode the same CDR3. The chain uses TRBV5-1 and TRBJ2-7; a possible D gene is TRBD1 (5 bases). V gave up 2 bases and J gave up 4 bases, with 13 bases separating them. Germline CDR1 reads SGHRS; CDR2 reads YFSETQ. The CDR3 loop spans 14 amino acids. As DNA, the CDR3 is TGCGCCAGCAGCTTAGGCAGGGTAAGATACGAGCAGTACTTC. This translates into CASSLGRVRYEQYF.

Here the CDR3 DNA reads TGTGCCAGCAGTACCGGACCAACCAGAACCTACAATGAGCAGTTCTTC. Translating it yields CASSTGPTRTYNEQFF. The rearrangement links TRBV6-4 to TRBJ2-1; no reliable D call. V was pared by 5 bases and J by 2 bases, with 16 bases between. Per germline, CDR1 MRHNA and CDR2 SNTAGT. CDR3 length equals 16 residues.

This chain joins TRBV5-1 and TRBJ2-3; D tentatively fits TRBD1 or TRBD2 (5 bases each). V dropped 1 base and J dropped 8 bases, with 20 bases sitting between them. In germline, CDR1 is SGHRS, CDR2 YFSETQ. CDR3 length: 16 amino acids. For the CDR3, the DNA is TGCGCCAGCAGCTTGAGTGGGACCCCTCGGGGTGGTACGCAGTATTTT. As protein: CASSLSGTPRGGTQYF.

This clone was recorded a few times. The chain combines TRBV30 with TRBJ2-7, with D perhaps TRBD1 or TRBD2 (5 bases each). The CDR3 runs 14 residues. Trimming removed 3 bases at V and 1 base at J, with 13 bases between. CDR1 is GTSNPN and CDR2 is SVGIG in the germline V gene (reference sequence). In nucleotides, the CDR3 is TGTGCCTGGAGGAGGGACCCAGGGTCCTACGAGCAGTACTTC. It translates to CAWRRDPGSYEQYF.

The chain recombines TRBV5-1 with TRBJ1-4, with D perhaps TRBD1 (5 bases). The CDR3 spans 15 residues. With 0 bases removed from V and 7 bases from J, the gap between germline ends came to 13 bases. CDR1 is SGHRS, CDR2 YFSETQ, per germline. The CDR3 coding sequence is TGCGCCAGCAGCTTGGGGGACCTTCCGCTTGAAAAACTGTTTTTT. It translates to CASSLGDLPLEKLFF.

The chain uses TRBV7-8 and TRBJ1-5; the match to TRBD1 covers 8 bases. From germline, CDR1 is SGHVS and CDR2 FQNEAQ. This CDR3 has 17 amino acids. The junction had 10 bases not matched to a gene; V was cut back by 6 bases and J by 0 bases. CDR3 nucleotide sequence: TGTGCCAGCAGTCCACAACGACAGGGGCCTAGCAATCAGCCCCAGCATTTT. Translated, it gives CASSPQRQGPSNQPQHF.

The chain couples TRBV11-2 to TRBJ2-5; 7 nucleotides align to TRBD2. Germline V gene lookup returns CDR1 SGHAT and CDR2 FQNNGV. V lost 1 base and J lost 5; bases outside the gene matches: 7. This CDR3 region has 15 residues. CDR3 coding DNA: TGTGCCAGCAGCTTAGCTTGGGGGAGGGTGGAGACCCAGTACTTC. Its translation is CASSLAWGRVETQYF.

J is TRBJ2-1 and V is TRBV6-6, with TRBD2 identical over 9 bases. This CDR3 is 15 amino acids long. CDR1 and CDR2 (germline): MNHNY, SVGAGI (reference sequence). Unmatched junction bases numbered 6, after V lost 2 bases and J lost 7 bases. This CDR3 reads CASSYSQRGVNEQFF. The CDR3 DNA is TGTGCCAGCAGTTACAGTCAGCGGGGGGTTAATGAGCAGTTCTTC.

The table lists this clone with a few counts. The CDR3 DNA follows: TGTGCCAGCAGTAGGACAGGGGGGGGCACTGGGGCCAACGTCCTGACTTTC. This codes for CASSRTGGGTGANVLTF. The chain employs TRBV6-4 and TRBJ2-6, with TRBD1 matching 10 bases. The germline V gene has CDR1 MRHNA and CDR2 SNTAGT. With 5 bases clipped from V and 2 bases from J, the junction kept 6 bases outside the gene matches. The CDR3 is 17 amino acids.

This clone has only a few counts. This chain joins TRBV5-6 and TRBJ1-2; a possible D gene is TRBD1 (5 bases). The length of the CDR3 is 12 residues. Trimming took off 4 bases at V and 8 bases at J, with 12 bases between the two ends. The germline gives CDR1 SGHDT, CDR2 YYEEEE. CDR3 loop: CASSAPRGGYTF. The CDR3 DNA is TGTGCCAGCAGCGCCCCAAGGGGCGGCTACACCTTC. Full variable domain (outside the CDR3, taken from reference TRBV5-6 and TRBJ1-2): DAGVTQSPTHLIKTRGQQVTLRCSPKSGHDTVSWYQQALGQGPQFIFQYYEEEERQRGNFPDRFSGHQFPNYSSELNVNALLLGDSALYLCASSAPRGGYTFGSGTRLTVV.

This clone came up a few times. This chain links TRBV30 with TRBJ1-4; D is possibly TRBD1 (5 bases). Trimming cost V 2 bases and J 8 bases, with 15 bases left between them. The CDR3 sequence is 14 residues long. Germline-derived CDR1 and CDR2 are GTSNPN and SVGIG (reference sequence). CDR3 amino acids: CAWSRGEVAEKLFF. Written as DNA, the CDR3 is TGTGCCTGGAGTCGAGGGGAAGTCGCAGAAAAACTGTTTTTT.

The table lists this clone with a few counts. The chain couples TRBV7-2 to TRBJ2-5, with 8 bases fitting TRBD2. From germline, CDR1 is SGHTA and CDR2 FQGNSA. The V and J ends lost 5 bases and 2 bases, in that order; junction bases with no gene match: 7. The CDR3 sequence is 15 residues long. Here the CDR3 reads CASSRSGGPQETQYF. Here the CDR3 DNA reads TGTGCCAGCAGCCGGAGCGGGGGCCCTCAAGAGACCCAGTACTTC.

This clone was seen only a few times. The J gene is TRBJ1-5, the V gene TRBV11-2; no clear D. V lost 0 bases, J lost 4 bases, and 4 bases lay in between. The CDR3 is made up of 13 amino acids. Germline loops: CDR1 SGHAT, CDR2 FQNNGV. DNA for the CDR3: TGTGCCAGCAGCTTAGACAGGAATCAGCCCCAGCATTTT. Translated, it gives CASSLDRNQPQHF. Full variable domain (outside the CDR3, taken from reference TRBV11-2 and TRBJ1-5): EAGVAQSPRYKIIEKRQSVAFWCNPISGHATLYWYQQILGQGPKLLIQFQNNGVVDDSQLPKDRFSAERLKGVDSTLKIQPAKLEDSAVYLCASSLDRNQPQHFGDGTRLSIL.

In this sample, this clone turned up a few times. The chain employs TRBV7-8 and TRBJ2-4, with TRBD1 matching over 9 bases. The CDR3 is 17 residues long. Germline V gene lookup returns CDR1 SGHVS and CDR2 FQNEAQ. The ends lost 5 bases at V and 1 base at J; junction bases unmatched: 9. CDR3 residues: CASSLNRQGEAKNIQYF. CDR3 bases: TGTGCCAGCAGCCTCAACCGACAGGGGGAGGCCAAAAACATTCAGTACTTC.

The chain couples TRBV10-1 to TRBJ2-3; perhaps TRBD2 as D (7 bases). Germline lookup yields CDR1 WNHNN and CDR2 SYGVQD (reference sequence). V was clipped by 4 bases and J by 3 bases, with 14 bases between them. The CDR3 is made up of 15 amino acids. This chain's CDR3 is CASSVGGLETDTQYF. CDR3 nucleotide sequence: TGCGCCAGCAGTGTCGGGGGGCTGGAGACAGATACGCAGTATTTT.

The V gene is TRBV6-9, the J gene TRBJ1-4, with D possibly TRBD1 on 6 matching bases. The germline V gene encodes CDR1 MNHGY and CDR2 SVAAGI. Trimming shortened V by 3 bases and J by 10 bases, and 12 bases separated the two germline ends. This CDR3 has 13 amino acids. The CDR3 region has the DNA TGTGCCAGCAGTTACACGGGGGCAGGAAAACTGTTTTTT. It is translated as CASSYTGAGKLFF.

This chain joins TRBV5-4 and TRBJ2-7, with a possible D match to TRBD2 (6 bases). Trimming left V 6 bases short and J 2 bases short, with 15 bases between. The CDR3 loop spans 14 amino acids. Germline V gene sequence: CDR1 SGHNT, CDR2 YYREEE (reference sequence). This CDR3 reads CASTREGGTYEQYF. The CDR3 nucleotides are TGTGCCAGCACCCGCGAGGGCGGGACCTACGAGCAGTACTTC.

In its sample, this clone was seen a few times. The V and J genes are TRBV5-4 and TRBJ1-1; 7 bases map to TRBD1. In germline, CDR1 is SGHNT, CDR2 YYREEE (reference sequence). Unmatched junction bases numbered 7, after V lost 4 bases and J lost 4 bases. This CDR3 has 14 amino acids. CDR3 sequence (DNA): TGTGCCAGCAGCCCGGGACAGAAGGCCACTGAAGCTTTCTTT. Its translation: CASSPGQKATEAFF.

The V call is TRBV21-1, the J call TRBJ1-5; TRBD1 is the table's D call and was not checked against the DNA. TRBV21-1 is assigned pseudogene status. The CDR3 has 14 amino acids. The CDR3 spells CASSKGQGGQPQHF. CDR3 bases: TGTGCCAGCAGCAAAGGACAGGGCGGGCAGCCCCAGCATTTT.

This clone came up once. This chain joins TRBV7-2 and TRBJ1-1, with D perhaps matching TRBD1 (5 bases). Germline V CDR1 and CDR2: SGHTA, FQGNSA. V shed 1 base and J shed 4 bases, with 16 bases lying between them. CDR3 length: 16 amino acids. CDR3 nucleotides: TGTGCCAGCAGCTTAGTGTCGACCCGGGGCCGCACTGAAGCTTTCTTT. This translates into CASSLVSTRGRTEAFF.